The entry that follows covers one T cell receptor beta chain sequence. The data were taken from a study of control samples from healthy donors and cancer patients. TCRdb keeps only in-frame clones here, not all; method: immunoSEQ multiplex PCR. The sample consists of around 160,000 clones, under 95% of them appearing once. CDR1 is LNHNV, CDR2 YYDKDF, per germline (reference sequence). This CDR3 has 20 amino acids. V gave up 6 bases and J gave up 2 bases; unmatched junction bases: 20. This chain joins TRBV15 and TRBJ2-1; 9 nucleotides align to TRBD2. The origin of this receptor is a man younger than 35 in good health. Sequenced input: blood. The CDR3 coding sequence is TGTGCCACCAGTCGTAGCGATGCTAGCGGGATGGGGGCACCCTACAATGAGCAGTTCTTC. This translates into CATSRSDASGMGAPYNEQFF.